Listed below are T cell receptor beta chains from one sample, sequenced in a study of early T cells in non-severe SARS-CoV-2 infection. TCRdb ran MiXCR on the 5' RACE reads and lists one entry per CDR3 protein. The table includes tens of thousands of distinct CDR3 sequences, roughly 13% detected once. Sequenced input: whole blood. The origin of the receptors is an adult who was a healthcare worker with PCR-confirmed SARS-CoV-2 infection or an uninfected control (not recorded which). The CDR3 runs from the conserved cysteine through the conserved F or W. The D gene is left open where the match is weak. Rows give clone size only sometimes, using once, few, many, or a class for an expanded clone.

TRBJ1-4 | TRBV29-1 | many | . | CSVGGSTNEKLFF | TGCAGCGTTGGGGGATCAACTAATGAAAAACTGTTTTTT
TRBJ1-2 | TRBV6-1 | few | . | CASSGTPSTNYGYTF | TGTGCCAGCAGCGGGACACCCTCTACTAACTATGGCTACACCTTC
TRBJ1-1 | TRBV6-2/TRBV6-3 | few | TRBD1 | CASTRRGDRFF | TGTGCCAGCACCCGCCGGGGGGACAGATTCTTT
TRBJ2-5 | TRBV20-1 | many | . | CSARDPSRAQGTQYF | TGCAGTGCTAGAGATCCTAGCCGGGCGCAAGGAACCCAGTACTTC
TRBJ1-1 | TRBV18 | few | . | CASSRTGLRSTEAFF | TGTGCCAGCTCACGCACGGGGTTGAGGAGCACTGAAGCTTTCTTT
TRBJ1-1 | TRBV2 | . | . | CASTPGLDTEAFF | TGTGCCAGCACCCCGGGGCTTGACACTGAAGCTTTCTTT
TRBJ2-7 | TRBV18 | many | . | CASSPPWTEGAYEQYF | TGTGCCAGCTCACCACCGTGGACGGAGGGGGCCTACGAGCAGTACTTC
TRBJ1-5 | TRBV3-1 | many | TRBD1 | CASSQTGSIQPQHF | TGTGCCAGCAGCCAGACAGGGTCGATTCAGCCCCAGCATTTT
TRBJ2-2 | TRBV19 | many | . | CASSIDPRRTGELFF | TGTGCCAGTAGTATAGATCCAAGGAGGACCGGGGAGCTGTTTTTT
TRBJ2-1 | TRBV5-4 | many | TRBD2 | CASSARGAGGPNEQFF | TGTGCCAGCAGCGCCAGAGGAGCGGGGGGGCCTAATGAGCAGTTCTTC
TRBJ1-1 | TRBV4-1 | many | TRBD1 | CASSQVLQGKDLTEAFF | TGCGCCAGCAGCCAAGTCCTACAGGGGAAAGACCTCACTGAAGCTTTCTTT
TRBJ2-1 | TRBV12-5 | many | TRBD1 | CASGESGQANEQFF | TGTGCTAGTGGCGAATCGGGACAGGCCAATGAGCAGTTCTTC
TRBJ2-3 | TRBV7-9 | few | . | CASSLGTLDTQYF | TGTGCCAGCAGCTTAGGAACTCTCGATACGCAGTATTTT
TRBJ1-1 | TRBV18 | . | TRBD1 | CVSSPGTAEAFF | TGTGTCAGCTCACCTGGGACAGCCGAAGCTTTCTTT
TRBJ1-5 | TRBV7-9 | many | TRBD1 | CASSGQGGPQHF | TGTGCCAGCAGCGGACAGGGAGGGCCCCAGCATTTT
TRBJ2-3 | TRBV30 | many | . | CAWSAPPDTQYF | TGTGCCTGGAGTGCCCCCCCCGATACGCAGTATTTT
TRBJ1-1 | TRBV12-3/TRBV12-4 | many | . | CASSLQGGDTEAFF | TGTGCCAGCAGTTTACAGGGAGGGGACACTGAAGCTTTCTTT
TRBJ2-2 | TRBV27 | many | TRBD2 | CASTRRRGGYTGELFF | TGTGCCAGCACTCGGAGGCGGGGGGGATACACCGGGGAGCTGTTTTTT
TRBJ2-2 | TRBV5-1 | many | TRBD1 | CASSLIQGDTGELFF | TGCGCCAGCAGCTTGATCCAGGGGGACACCGGGGAGCTGTTTTTT
TRBJ2-7 | TRBV7-2 | many | TRBD1 | CASRPPDRPHEQYF | TGTGCCAGCAGGCCGCCGGACAGGCCGCACGAGCAGTACTTC
TRBJ2-7 | TRBV7-2 | few | . | CASSLAPPGGQYF | TGTGCCAGCAGCTTAGCGCCTCCTGGGGGGCAGTACTTC
TRBJ1-6 | TRBV6-5 | . | . | CASTLNGGAYNSPLHF | TGTGCCAGCACCTTAAATGGGGGTGCCTATAATTCACCCCTCCACTTT
TRBJ2-2 | TRBV7-3 | many | . | CASSSTATLTGELFF | TGTGCCAGCAGCTCGACGGCGACTCTCACCGGGGAGCTGTTTTTT
TRBJ2-7 | TRBV30 | many | TRBD2 | CAWSSGLAGSYEQYF | TGTGCCTGGAGTTCTGGACTAGCGGGGTCTTACGAGCAGTACTTC
TRBJ2-7 | TRBV3-1 | many | TRBD1 | CASSHTGTGEGYEQYF | TGTGCCAGCAGCCATACCGGGACAGGGGAGGGTTACGAGCAGTACTTC
TRBJ1-3 | TRBV9 | few | . | CASARTAGNTIYF | TGTGCCAGCGCCCGGACAGCCGGAAACACCATATATTTT
TRBJ2-4 | TRBV18 | . | TRBD2 | CASSPRGAGGQKNIQYF | TGTGCCAGCTCACCACGTGGGGCGGGAGGCCAAAAAAACATTCAGTACTTC
TRBJ2-2 | TRBV29-1 | many | TRBD1 | CSVEDRGPGELFF | TGCAGCGTTGAGGACAGGGGCCCCGGGGAGCTGTTTTTT
TRBJ2-7 | TRBV3-1 | few | TRBD1 | CASSHTGANYEQYF | TGTGCCAGCAGCCATACAGGGGCCAACTACGAGCAGTACTTC
TRBJ1-3 | TRBV6-5 | many | . | CASSYSAGEALAIYF | TGTGCCAGCAGTTACTCTGCAGGGGAAGCTTTGGCCATATATTTT
TRBJ2-3 | TRBV11-2 | . | . | CASSLGRGRGQNTDTQYF | TGTGCCAGCAGCTTAGGGCGAGGAAGGGGCCAAAACACAGATACGCAGTATTTT
TRBJ1-1 | TRBV5-8 | many | TRBD1 | CASSEDRVNTEAFF | TGTGCCAGCAGCGAGGACAGGGTGAACACTGAAGCTTTCTTT
TRBJ1-5 | TRBV6-1 | many | . | CASSETTNQPQHF | TGTGCCAGCAGTGAGACCACCAATCAGCCCCAGCATTTT
TRBJ2-5 | TRBV7-2 | few | . | CASSARRGRPPLQETQYF | TGTGCCAGCAGCGCCCGGCGGGGCCGCCCGCCCTTACAAGAGACCCAGTACTTC
TRBJ2-7 | TRBV12-2 | few | . | CASRRDRGFGEQYF | TGTGCAAGTCGAAGGGACAGGGGGTTCGGCGAGCAGTACTTC
TRBJ1-1 | TRBV10-3 | many | . | CAIGGTVNTEAFF | TGTGCCATCGGCGGGACGGTGAACACTGAAGCTTTCTTT
TRBJ1-1 | TRBV5-1 | many | . | CASSLDRQLMNTEAFF | TGCGCCAGCAGCTTGGACCGACAGTTAATGAACACTGAAGCTTTCTTT
TRBJ2-3 | TRBV4-2 | many | TRBD2 | CASSSSKSGRTDTQYF | TGTGCCAGCAGCTCCTCGAAAAGCGGGAGGACAGATACGCAGTATTTT
TRBJ2-6 | TRBV3-1 | many | . | CASSQLVGTGANVLTF | TGTGCCAGCAGCCAATTGGTAGGGACTGGGGCCAACGTCCTGACTTTC
TRBJ2-1 | TRBV6-6 | few | . | CASSSMKYNEQFF | TGTGCCAGCAGCTCTATGAAGTACAATGAGCAGTTCTTC
TRBJ2-7 | TRBV5-1 | few | . | CASSSQPAPEQYF | TGCGCCAGCAGCAGCCAGCCCGCCCCTGAGCAGTACTTC
TRBJ1-4 | TRBV4-3 | many | . | CASSQDFSNEKLFF | TGCGCCAGCAGCCAAGATTTTAGTAATGAAAAACTGTTTTTT
TRBJ2-3 | TRBV29-1 | many | . | CSVVVVTDTQYF | TGCAGCGTTGTGGTAGTTACAGATACGCAGTATTTT
TRBJ1-2 | TRBV4-2 | many | . | CASSQDPSGYTF | TGTGCCAGCAGCCAAGATCCATCGGGCTACACCTTC
TRBJ2-1 | TRBV14 | many | . | CASSLQGPRGNEQFF | TGTGCCAGCAGCTTACAGGGCCCAAGAGGCAATGAGCAGTTCTTC
TRBJ2-1 | TRBV7-2 | many | . | CASSLAGDNNEQFF | TGTGCCAGCAGCTTAGCGGGGGATAACAATGAGCAGTTCTTC
TRBJ1-2 | TRBV6-5 | many | . | CASRYPGPRDGYTF | TGTGCCAGCAGATACCCGGGCCCCCGGGATGGCTACACCTTC
TRBJ1-2 | TRBV4-1 | . | . | CASRLQNNYGYTF | TGCGCCAGCAGACTTCAAAATAACTATGGCTACACCTTC
TRBJ2-1 | TRBV6-2/TRBV6-3 | few | TRBD2 | CASSGGLVTYPEQFF | TGTGCCAGCAGTGGAGGACTAGTGACGTATCCGGAGCAGTTCTTC
TRBJ2-7 | TRBV3-1 | few | . | CASSQVPAFSYEQYF | TGTGCCAGCAGCCAAGTGCCGGCCTTCTCCTACGAGCAGTACTTC
TRBJ1-6 | TRBV5-4 | few | TRBD1 | CASRARQGDSPLHF | TGTGCCAGCAGAGCACGACAGGGGGACTCACCCCTCCACTTT
TRBJ1-2 | TRBV2 | many | . | CASSEGVTVNGYTF | TGTGCCAGCAGTGAGGGTGTAACAGTAAATGGCTACACCTTC
TRBJ1-3 | TRBV6-6 | many | . | CASSVGHSGNTIYF | TGTGCCAGCAGTGTAGGGCATTCTGGAAACACCATATATTTT
TRBJ1-5 | TRBV5-6 | few | . | CASRRGRSNQPQHF | TGTGCCAGCAGGCGTGGGCGGTCCAATCAGCCCCAGCATTTT